This TCR beta chain was identified in a study of OX40 agonist ivuxolimab in advanced cancers. Findings and caveats of the study: Clonal expansion among partial responders at 0.1-3.0 mg/kg ranked near the lowest.

The assay was immunoSEQ multiplex PCR, and TCRdb's table has in-frame clones only and misses some. Of 20,000 to 25,000 clones in the sample, roughly 90% were seen once. A word on this clone: Its specificity is unknown.

The source material was CD4+ or CD8+ T cells sorted from blood, sampled in a trial of the OX40 agonist ivuxolimab. The clonotype comes from an adult with an advanced solid tumor such as melanoma, head and neck, liver or kidney cancer.

The CDR3 DNA reads TGCGCCAGCAGTGCCCAGCGGGCGGCCTACGAGCAGTACTTC. Its translation: CASSAQRAAYEQYF. The rearrangement uses TRBV10-2 and TRBJ2-7; D possibly corresponds to TRBD2 (6 bases). This CDR3 comprises 14 residues. Germline loops: CDR1 WSHSY, CDR2 SAAADI. Trimming took off 4 bases at V and 2 bases at J, with 12 bases between the two ends.